Here is one T cell receptor (beta chain) with its context. Its antigen is unidentified. These data are taken from a study of OX40 agonist ivuxolimab in advanced cancers. Across the whole study: The mean age was about 61 years, ranging from roughly 23 to 90, with 65% to 85% of participants male. Three individuals attained partial responses, comprising one hepatocellular carcinoma case and two cutaneous melanoma cases. Study outcomes and limitations: Some patients who did not respond also had low normalized T-cell clonal expansion.

Only in-frame clones appear in the TCRdb table, and some are missing; sequencing was by immunoSEQ multiplex PCR. Of about 25,000 clones in the sample, around four fifths were seen once. Sequencing was performed on CD4+ or CD8+ T cells sorted from blood, taken in a trial of the OX40 agonist ivuxolimab. The source of this sequence is an adult with an advanced solid tumor such as melanoma, head and neck, liver or kidney cancer.

The CDR3 nucleotides read TGTGCCAGCAGCTTAGCGCGAATTGGAGGGAACACCGGGGAGCTGTTTTTT. It encodes CASSLARIGGNTGELFF. V usage is TRBV7-9 and J usage is TRBJ2-2, with a possible D match to TRBD2 (5 bases). The CDR3 is 17 residues long. Per germline, CDR1 SEHNR and CDR2 FQNEAQ (reference sequence). V lost 0 bases to trimming and J lost 1 base, with 12 bases between them.